The rows below give T cell receptor beta chains drawn from one sample of a study of blood T cell repertoires in COVID-19. TCRdb keeps only in-frame clones here, not all; method: immunoSEQ multiplex PCR. The sample holds about 23,000 clones, roughly 94% seen once. The specimen was peripheral blood. All receptors derive from a woman aged 50 to 60 with active COVID-19. The CDR3 runs from the conserved cysteine through the conserved F or W. D genes are given only for firm matches. Size values are once, few and many counts, or a class for expanded clones, and some rows have none.

DNA	CDR3	size	D	V	J
TGTGCCAGTAGTATTGGACAAGACAAAAACATTCAGTACTTC	CASSIGQDKNIQYF	.	.	TRBV19	TRBJ2-4
TGTGCCAGCAGATTCTCAGGGGAAGGACAAGGCTACACCTTC	CASRFSGEGQGYTF	.	.	TRBV6-6	TRBJ1-2
TGTGCCAGCAGCCCCTCCAGGGAACCCCAGTACTTC	CASSPSREPQYF	.	.	TRBV3-1/TRBV3-2	TRBJ2-5
TGTGCCAGCAGTTTTCTATACGAGCAGTACTTC	CASSFLYEQYF	once	.	TRBV28	TRBJ2-7
TGTGCCAGCAGCCAAGTGGGGGGAAACATTCAGTACTTC	CASSQVGGNIQYF	.	.	TRBV3-1/TRBV3-2	TRBJ2-4
TGTGCCAGCTCACCTCGGAACCCCGGGACAGGGGGCCGCTACACTGAAGCTTTCTTT	CASSPRNPGTGGRYTEAFF	.	TRBD1	TRBV18	TRBJ1-1
TGTGCCAGCAGCCGGGACAGCTTACAAGAGACCCAGTACTTC	CASSRDSLQETQYF	.	TRBD1	TRBV3-1/TRBV3-2	TRBJ2-5
TGTGCCAGCACCTCGGGGACATTTAGCAATCAGCCCCAGCATTTT	CASTSGTFSNQPQHF	.	.	TRBV6-6	TRBJ1-5
TGTGCCAGCAGCTGGGGGGGGGACCAGACCCAGTACTTC	CASSWGGDQTQYF	.	TRBD2	TRBV6-5	TRBJ2-5
TGTGCCAGCAGCCAAGACCCCAATAATTCACCCCTCCACTTT	CASSQDPNNSPLHF	once	.	TRBV4-2	TRBJ1-6
TGTGCCAGCAGCAAAAAAAAAGACAGGGTGGTTTACGAGCAGTACTTC	CASSKKKDRVVYEQYF	.	.	TRBV21-1	TRBJ2-7
TGTGCCAGCAGCCAAGAGCCGAGGATACAGTACTTC	CASSQEPRIQYF	.	.	TRBV14	TRBJ2-4
TGTGCCAGCAGTTACAGTGCCGCGGGTTCTGGAAACACCATATATTTT	CASSYSAAGSGNTIYF	.	.	TRBV6-5	TRBJ1-3
TGTGCCACCACCTCCTCTGGGGGGACAGATACGCAGTATTTT	CATTSSGGTDTQYF	once	.	TRBV24-1	TRBJ2-3
TGTGCCAGCAGCTTACCTGCCAGCGGAATGAACACTGAAGCTTTCTTT	CASSLPASGMNTEAFF	.	.	TRBV7-6	TRBJ1-1
TGTGCCATCAGTGAGGGGGCGCGAGGCACTGAAGCTTTCTTT	CAISEGARGTEAFF	.	.	TRBV10-3	TRBJ1-1
TGTGCCAGCAGGAACTTAGAACAGGGGCCGCTGGAGCCCCAGCATTTT	CASRNLEQGPLEPQHF	.	TRBD1	TRBV27	TRBJ1-5
TGTGCCAGCAGATCGACAGGGAAGCCCCAGCATTTT	CASRSTGKPQHF	.	TRBD1	TRBV28	TRBJ1-5
TGTGCCAGCAGTTTAACCCACGTTAGGGGGAATACGCAGTATTTT	CASSLTHVRGNTQYF	.	.	TRBV28	TRBJ2-3
TGTGCCAGCTCTTCCGTGGGGGGGGGCGGCACAGATACGCAGTATTTT	CASSSVGGGGTDTQYF	.	.	TRBV18	TRBJ2-3
TGTGCCAGCAGCCAACAGGGACAGTCCACCGGGGAGCTGTTTTTT	CASSQQGQSTGELFF	.	TRBD1	TRBV7-9	TRBJ2-2
TGTGCCAGCAGTGATGTGGGCAGGAAGAGCTCCTACGAGCAGTACTTC	CASSDVGRKSSYEQYF	.	.	TRBV6-1	TRBJ2-7
TGCGCCAGCGAGGGGGAGATGACTGAAGCTTTCTTT	CASEGEMTEAFF	.	.	TRBV10-1	TRBJ1-1
TGTGCCAGCAGCCGTGTCACAGGGGGATTATCTGGGGCCAACGTCCTGACTTTC	CASSRVTGGLSGANVLTF	.	TRBD1	TRBV11-2	TRBJ2-6
TGTGCCACCAGCAGAGATCCCGGATGGGCCGGCTACACCTTC	CATSRDPGWAGYTF	.	.	TRBV15	TRBJ1-2
TGTGCCACCAGTGTCCCAGGCGACGAGGAGCAGTTCTTC	CATSVPGDEEQFF	.	.	TRBV24-1	TRBJ2-1
TGCGCCAGCAGCCAGACGTGGTCGGGGGGGCAAGAGACCCAGTACTTC	CASSQTWSGGQETQYF	.	TRBD2	TRBV4-1	TRBJ2-5
TGTGCCACCAGTGATTCGGACAGAGAGGCTTTCTTT	CATSDSDREAFF	.	.	TRBV24-1	TRBJ1-1